A single sample is the source of the 9 T cell receptor beta chains below, sequenced in a study of shared clonotypes between healthy human individuals. Sequencing was performed with immunoSEQ multiplex PCR; in TCRdb, only in-frame clones are kept and a portion is missing. The table includes more than 2 million clones, 80% to 95% detected once. The naive CD8 fraction comprised CD45RO-negative cells positively selected for CCR7 and excluded terminally differentiated effector memory CD45RA+ cells. The sample was naive CD8+ T cells from PBMCs. These TCRs come from a man in his late teens or twenties in good health. Some clones in this sample may be carry-over from other donors' samples.

The chain recombines TRBV19 with TRBJ2-2; unclear D gene. This CDR3 contains 14 residues. CDR1 and CDR2 (germline): LNHDA, SQIVND (reference sequence). V shed 3 bases and J shed 6 bases, with 11 bases lying between them. Here the CDR3 DNA reads TGTGCCAGTAGTATCTTTGGGTCGGCCGGGGAGCTGTTTTTT. Protein sequence: CASSIFGSAGELFF.

As regards this clone: Other DNA sequences of this sample code for an identical CDR3. CDR3 bases: TGCAGCGGGGGGGTGAACACTGAAGCTTTCTTT. Residues: CSGGVNTEAFF. The chain carries TRBV29-1 and TRBJ1-1, with D tentatively TRBD1 (5 bases). The CDR3 has 11 amino acids. Trimming shortened V by 7 bases and J by 0 bases, and 6 bases separated the two germline ends. Looked up from germline, CDR1 is SQVTM and CDR2 is ANQGSEA.

The chain has TRBV6-5 and TRBJ2-1; TRBD2 agrees at 9 bases. V gave up 4 bases and J gave up 4 bases; unmatched junction bases: 5. Germline V gene data show CDR1 as MNHEY and CDR2 as SVGAGI. The CDR3 is 15 residues long. The CDR3 nucleotides read TGTGCCAGCAGTTTTAGCGGGAGATCGTACAATGAGCAGTTCTTC. Protein sequence: CASSFSGRSYNEQFF.

V is TRBV29-1 and J is TRBJ2-1; 8 nucleotides agree with TRBD2. Germline V gives CDR1 SQVTM, CDR2 ANQGSEA. The J segment lost 1 base and the V segment lost 3 bases, leaving 5 bases of the junction unmatched. This CDR3 contains 15 residues. The CDR3 protein is CSVELGTRSYNEQFF. The DNA for the CDR3 is TGCAGCGTTGAGCTCGGGACTAGGTCCTACAATGAGCAGTTCTTC.

CDR3 sequence reads: CASTPRRRQYNEQFF. The CDR3 DNA follows: TGCGCCAGCACCCCAAGGAGGAGACAATACAATGAGCAGTTCTTC. The rearrangement links TRBV4-1 to TRBJ2-1; possibly TRBD2 for D (5 bases). Germline CDR1 is MGHRA and CDR2 is YSYEKL. The V and J ends lost 7 bases and 4 bases respectively, with 17 bases between them. The CDR3 has 15 amino acids.

The J gene is TRBJ1-5, the V gene TRBV15; D is unresolved. CDR1 and CDR2 from the germline V gene are LNHNV and YYDKDF (reference sequence). The length of the CDR3 is 15 residues. V gave up 0 bases and J gave up 7 bases, with 13 bases separating them. The CDR3 DNA is TGTGCCACCAGCAGAGACCCGGGCCTAGTCCAGCCCCAGCATTTT. Its protein product is CATSRDPGLVQPQHF. Full variable domain (missing parts from reference TRBV15 and TRBJ1-5): DAMVIQNPRYQVTQFGKPVTLSCSQTLNHNVMYWYQQKSSQAPKLLFHYYDKDFNNEADTPDNFQSRRPNTSFCFLDIRSPGLGDTAMYLCATSRDPGLVQPQHFGDGTRLSIL.

The rearrangement links TRBV10-2 to TRBJ1-2, with D perhaps matching TRBD1 (5 bases). Germline V gene data show CDR1 as WSHSY and CDR2 as SAAADI. Trimming shortened V by 0 bases and J by 4 bases, and 15 bases separated the two germline ends. The CDR3 consists of 16 residues. The CDR3 loop is CASSESPRAGTYGYTF. CDR3 coding DNA: TGCGCCAGCAGTGAGTCTCCCCGGGCAGGGACCTATGGCTACACCTTC.

The gene calls are TRBV27 and TRBJ2-3, with TRBD2 as a possible D gene (6 bases). CDR3 length: 15 amino acids. V lost 4 bases, J lost 5 bases, and 16 bases lay in between. The V gene's germline CDR1 is MNHEY and CDR2 SMNVEV (reference sequence). The CDR3: CASSSRGGLEDTQYF. The CDR3 region has the DNA TGTGCCAGCAGTTCTCGAGGAGGGTTAGAAGATACGCAGTATTTT.

The chain has TRBV28 and TRBJ2-3; 8 positions match TRBD1. The CDR3 sequence is 17 residues long. After removal of 7 bases from V and 2 bases from J, the junction contained 14 bases not matched to a gene. The germline V gene has CDR1 MDHEN and CDR2 SYDVKM. Here the CDR3 reads CASKPSEDRATTDTQYF. CDR3 DNA: TGTGCCAGCAAACCTTCCGAGGACAGGGCTACCACAGATACGCAGTATTTT.